The clone carrying this T cell receptor beta chain turned up a few times. The antigen remains undetermined. With 60 Vbeta and 13 Jbeta primers, the PCR was carried out. Profiling relied on immunoSEQ multiplex PCR, and the TCRdb table lists in-frame clones only, not all of them. The sample contains about 250,000 clones, just over 70% of which appear only once. The entry originates in a study of cytomegalovirus exposure and HLA in healthy donors. Study-wide points: In an earlier analysis, productive rearrangement rates for most beta V segments clustered near 87% or 30%. Confirmation in vitro established that a few CMV-associated chains were specific for CMV antigens.

CDR1 is WNHNN and CDR2 is SYGVQD in the germline V gene (reference sequence). This CDR3 is 13 amino acids long. V lost 9 bases and J 4 bases, leaving 13 bases between the germline ends. The V call is TRBV10-1, the J call TRBJ1-5; TRBD1 might be the D (6 bases). The source of this sequence is a female donor in good health and CMV-seronegative. Sequencing was done on a sample of PBMCs. The CDR3 here is CASSRDTNQPQHF. The CDR3 DNA reads TGCGCCAGTTCTCGGGACACTAATCAGCCCCAGCATTTT.